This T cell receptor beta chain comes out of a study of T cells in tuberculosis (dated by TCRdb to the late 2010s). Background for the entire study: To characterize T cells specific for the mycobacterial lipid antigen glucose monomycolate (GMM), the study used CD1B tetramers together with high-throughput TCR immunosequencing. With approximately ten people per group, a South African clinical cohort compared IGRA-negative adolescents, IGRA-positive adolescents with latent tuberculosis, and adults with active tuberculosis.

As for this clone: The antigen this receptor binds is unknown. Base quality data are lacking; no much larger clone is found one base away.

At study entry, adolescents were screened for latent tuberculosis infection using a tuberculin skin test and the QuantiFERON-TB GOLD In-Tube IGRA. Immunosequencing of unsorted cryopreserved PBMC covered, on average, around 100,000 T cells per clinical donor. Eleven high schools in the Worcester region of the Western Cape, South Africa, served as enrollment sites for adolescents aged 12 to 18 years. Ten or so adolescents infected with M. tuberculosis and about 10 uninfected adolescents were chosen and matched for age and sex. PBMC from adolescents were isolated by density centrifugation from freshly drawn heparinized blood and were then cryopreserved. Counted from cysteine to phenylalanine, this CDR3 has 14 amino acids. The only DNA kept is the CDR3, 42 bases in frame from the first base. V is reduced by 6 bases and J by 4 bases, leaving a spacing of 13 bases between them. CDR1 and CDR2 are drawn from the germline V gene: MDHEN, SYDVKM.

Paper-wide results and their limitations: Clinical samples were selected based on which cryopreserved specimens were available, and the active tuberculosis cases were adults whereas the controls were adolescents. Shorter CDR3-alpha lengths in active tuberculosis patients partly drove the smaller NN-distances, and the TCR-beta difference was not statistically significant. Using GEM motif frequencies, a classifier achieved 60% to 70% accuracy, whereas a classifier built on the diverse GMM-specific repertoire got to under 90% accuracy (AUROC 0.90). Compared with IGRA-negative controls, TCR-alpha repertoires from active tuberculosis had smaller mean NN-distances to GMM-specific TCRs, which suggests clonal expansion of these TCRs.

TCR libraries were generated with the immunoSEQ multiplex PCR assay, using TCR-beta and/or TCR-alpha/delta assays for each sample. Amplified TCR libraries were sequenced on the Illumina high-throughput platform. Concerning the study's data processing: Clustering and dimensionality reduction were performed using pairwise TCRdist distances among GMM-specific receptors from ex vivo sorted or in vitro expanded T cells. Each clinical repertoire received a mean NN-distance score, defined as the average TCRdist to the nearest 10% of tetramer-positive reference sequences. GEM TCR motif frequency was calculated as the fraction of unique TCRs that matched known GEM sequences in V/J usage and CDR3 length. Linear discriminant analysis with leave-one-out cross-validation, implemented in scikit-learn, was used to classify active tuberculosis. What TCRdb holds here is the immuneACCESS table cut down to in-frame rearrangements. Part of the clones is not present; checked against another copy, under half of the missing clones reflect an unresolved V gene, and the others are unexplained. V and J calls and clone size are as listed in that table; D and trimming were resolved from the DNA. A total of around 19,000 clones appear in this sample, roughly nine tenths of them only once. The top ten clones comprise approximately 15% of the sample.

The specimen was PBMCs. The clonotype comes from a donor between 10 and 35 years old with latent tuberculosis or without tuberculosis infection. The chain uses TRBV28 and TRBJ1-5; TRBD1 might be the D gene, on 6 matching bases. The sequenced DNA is TGTGCCAGCAGCCAACAGGGTACTAATCAGCCCCAGCATTTT. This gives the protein CASSQQGTNQPQHF. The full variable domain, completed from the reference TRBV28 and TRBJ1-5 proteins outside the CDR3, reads DVKVTQSSRYLVKRTGEKVFLECVQDMDHENMFWYRQDPGLGLRLIYFSYDVKMKEKGDIPEGYSVSREKKERFSLILESASTNQTSMYLCASSQQGTNQPQHFGDGTRLSIL.